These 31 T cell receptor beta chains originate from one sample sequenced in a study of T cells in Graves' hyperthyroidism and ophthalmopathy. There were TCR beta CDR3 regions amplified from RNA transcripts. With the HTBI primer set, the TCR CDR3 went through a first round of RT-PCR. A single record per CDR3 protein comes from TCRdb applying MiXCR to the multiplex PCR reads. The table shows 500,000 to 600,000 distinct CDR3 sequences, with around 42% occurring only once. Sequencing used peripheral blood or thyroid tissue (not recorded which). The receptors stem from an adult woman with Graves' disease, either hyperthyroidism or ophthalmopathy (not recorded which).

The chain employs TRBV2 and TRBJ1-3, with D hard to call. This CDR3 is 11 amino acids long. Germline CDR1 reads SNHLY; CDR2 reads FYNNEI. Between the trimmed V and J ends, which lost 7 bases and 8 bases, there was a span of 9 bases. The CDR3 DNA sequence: TGTGCCAGCAACCTGGATTACACCATATATTTT. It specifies CASNLDYTIYF. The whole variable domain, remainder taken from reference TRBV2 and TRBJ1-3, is EPEVTQTPSHQVTQMGQEVILRCVPISNHLYFYWYRQILGQKVEFLVSFYNNEISEKSEIFDDQFSVERPDGSNFTLKIRSTKLEDSAMYFCASNLDYTIYFGEGSWLTVV.

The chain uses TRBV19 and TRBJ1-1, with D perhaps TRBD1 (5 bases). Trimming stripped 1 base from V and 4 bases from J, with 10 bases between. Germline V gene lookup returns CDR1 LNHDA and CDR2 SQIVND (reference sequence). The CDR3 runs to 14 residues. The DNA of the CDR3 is TGTGCCAGTAGTATAGTCAGGGAGGCCACTGAAGCTTTCTTT. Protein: CASSIVREATEAFF.

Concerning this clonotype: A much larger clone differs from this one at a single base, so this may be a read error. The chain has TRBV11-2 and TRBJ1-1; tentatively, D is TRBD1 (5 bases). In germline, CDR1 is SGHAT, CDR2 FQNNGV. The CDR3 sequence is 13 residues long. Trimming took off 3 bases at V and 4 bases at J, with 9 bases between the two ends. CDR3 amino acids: CASSLTDSTEAFF. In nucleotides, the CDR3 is TGTGCCAGCAGCTTGACAGACAGCACTGAAGCTTTCTTT. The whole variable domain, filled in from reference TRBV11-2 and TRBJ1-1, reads EAGVAQSPRYKIIEKRQSVAFWCNPISGHATLYWYQQILGQGPKLLIQFQNNGVVDDSQLPKDRFSAERLKGVDSTLKIQPAKLEDSAVYLCASSLTDSTEAFFGQGTRLTVV.

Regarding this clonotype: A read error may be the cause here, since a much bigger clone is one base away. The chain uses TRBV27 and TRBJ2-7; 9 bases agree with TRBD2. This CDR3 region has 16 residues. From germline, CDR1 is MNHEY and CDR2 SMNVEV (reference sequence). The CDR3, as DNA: TGTGCCAGCAGCCCTTATCTTCGCGGGAGGGCCGGGGAGCACTACTTC. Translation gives CASSPYLRGRAGEHYF.

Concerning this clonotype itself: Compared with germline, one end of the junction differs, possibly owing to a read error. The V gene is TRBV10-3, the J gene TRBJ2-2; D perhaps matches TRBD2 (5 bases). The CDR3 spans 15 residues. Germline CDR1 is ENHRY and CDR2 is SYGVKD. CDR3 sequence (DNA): TGTGCCATCAGTGAGTCTGGATGGAACACCGGGGAGCTGTCTTGG. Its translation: CAISESGWNTGELSW.

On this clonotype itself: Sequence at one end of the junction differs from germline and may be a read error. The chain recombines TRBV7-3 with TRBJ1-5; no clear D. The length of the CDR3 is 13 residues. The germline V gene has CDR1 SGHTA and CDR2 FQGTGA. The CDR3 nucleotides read TGTGCCAGCAGCTTAAGAGGGTCGGTATCTGAAGCTTTT. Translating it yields CASSLRGSVSEAF.

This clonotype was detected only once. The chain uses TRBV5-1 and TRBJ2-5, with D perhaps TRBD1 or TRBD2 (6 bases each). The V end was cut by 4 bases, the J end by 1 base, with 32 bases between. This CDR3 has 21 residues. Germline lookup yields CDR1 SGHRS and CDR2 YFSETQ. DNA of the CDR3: TGCGCCAGCAGCCAAGATTGGTGGCCGGGGGCACCATCTGGAGTCCAAGAGACCCAGTACTTC. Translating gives CASSQDWWPGAPSGVQETQYF. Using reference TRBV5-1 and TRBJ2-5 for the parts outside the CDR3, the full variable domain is KAGVTQTPRYLIKTRGQQVTLSCSPISGHRSVSWYQQTPGQGLQFLFEYFSETQRNKGNFPGRFSGRQFSNSRSEMNVSTLELGDSALYLCASSQDWWPGAPSGVQETQYFGPGTRLLVL.

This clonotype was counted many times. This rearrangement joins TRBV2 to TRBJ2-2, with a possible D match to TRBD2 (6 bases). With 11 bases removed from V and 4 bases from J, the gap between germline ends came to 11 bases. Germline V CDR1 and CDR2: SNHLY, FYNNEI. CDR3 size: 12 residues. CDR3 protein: CAWRGGTGELFF. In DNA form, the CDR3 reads TGTGCCTGGAGGGGAGGCACCGGGGAGCTGTTTTTT.

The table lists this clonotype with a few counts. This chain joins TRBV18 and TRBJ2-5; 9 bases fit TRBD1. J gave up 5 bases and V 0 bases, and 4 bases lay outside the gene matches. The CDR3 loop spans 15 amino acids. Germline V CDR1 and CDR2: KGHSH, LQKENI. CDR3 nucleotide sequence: TGTGCCAGCTCACCACCGGACAGGGGTGGGGAGACCCAGTACTTC. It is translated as CASSPPDRGGETQYF.

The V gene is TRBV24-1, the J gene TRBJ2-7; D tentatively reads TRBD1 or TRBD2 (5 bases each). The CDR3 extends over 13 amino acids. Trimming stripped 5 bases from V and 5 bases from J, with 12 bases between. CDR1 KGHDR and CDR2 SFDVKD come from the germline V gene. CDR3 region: CATSGGGSHEQYF. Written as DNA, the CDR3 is TGTGCCACCAGTGGTGGGGGTAGCCACGAGCAGTACTTC.

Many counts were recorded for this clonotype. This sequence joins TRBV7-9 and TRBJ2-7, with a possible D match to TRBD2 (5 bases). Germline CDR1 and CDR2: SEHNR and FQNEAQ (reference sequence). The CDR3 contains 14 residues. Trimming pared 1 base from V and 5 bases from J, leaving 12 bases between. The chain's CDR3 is CASSLGTGNHEQYF. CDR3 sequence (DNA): TGTGCCAGCAGCTTAGGAACGGGGAATCACGAGCAGTACTTC. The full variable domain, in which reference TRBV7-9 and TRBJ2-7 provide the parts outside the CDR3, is DTGVSQNPRHKITKRGQNVTFRCDPISEHNRLYWYRQTLGQGPEFLTYFQNEAQLEKSRLLSDRFSAERPKGSFSTLEIQRTEQGDSAMYLCASSLGTGNHEQYFGPGTRLTVT.

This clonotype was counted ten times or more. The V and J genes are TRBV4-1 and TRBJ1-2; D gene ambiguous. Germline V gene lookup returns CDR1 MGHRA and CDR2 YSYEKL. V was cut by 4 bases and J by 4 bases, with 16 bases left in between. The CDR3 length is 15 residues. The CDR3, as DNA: TGCGCCAGCAGCCTCACGGACGGGCCGCCCTATGGCTACACCTTC. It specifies CASSLTDGPPYGYTF.

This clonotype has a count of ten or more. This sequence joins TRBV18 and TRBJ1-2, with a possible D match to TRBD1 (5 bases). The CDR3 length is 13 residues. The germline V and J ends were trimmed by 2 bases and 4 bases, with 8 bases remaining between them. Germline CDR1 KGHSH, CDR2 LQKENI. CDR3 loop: CASSPTGPYGYTF. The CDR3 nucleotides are TGTGCCAGCTCACCAACAGGACCCTATGGCTACACCTTC.

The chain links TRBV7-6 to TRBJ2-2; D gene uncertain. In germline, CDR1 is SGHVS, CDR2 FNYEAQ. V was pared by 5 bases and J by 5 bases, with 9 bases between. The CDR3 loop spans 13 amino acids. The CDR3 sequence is CASSTSWTGELFF. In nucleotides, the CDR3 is TGTGCCAGCAGCACGAGTTGGACCGGGGAGCTGTTTTTT.

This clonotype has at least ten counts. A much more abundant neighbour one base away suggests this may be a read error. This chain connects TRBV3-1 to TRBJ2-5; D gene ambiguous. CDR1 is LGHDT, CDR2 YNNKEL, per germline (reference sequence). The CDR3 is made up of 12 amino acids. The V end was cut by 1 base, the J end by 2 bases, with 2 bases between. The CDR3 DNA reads TGTGCCAGCAGCCAAGCGCAAGAGACCCAGTACTTC. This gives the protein CASSQAQETQYF.

CDR3 amino acids: CATRVRQAKDQPQHF. The CDR3 DNA follows: TGTGCCACCAGAGTTAGACAGGCCAAGGATCAGCCCCAGCATTTT. This chain links TRBV15 with TRBJ1-5, with D perhaps TRBD1 (6 bases). The CDR3 sequence is 15 residues long. Germline CDR1 LNHNV, CDR2 YYDKDF (reference sequence). Between the trimmed V and J ends, which lost 6 bases and 5 bases, there was a span of 17 bases. The full variable domain, with the rest looked up from reference TRBV15 and TRBJ1-5, is DAMVIQNPRYQVTQFGKPVTLSCSQTLNHNVMYWYQQKSSQAPKLLFHYYDKDFNNEADTPDNFQSRRPNTSFCFLDIRSPGLGDTAMYLCATRVRQAKDQPQHFGDGTRLSIL.

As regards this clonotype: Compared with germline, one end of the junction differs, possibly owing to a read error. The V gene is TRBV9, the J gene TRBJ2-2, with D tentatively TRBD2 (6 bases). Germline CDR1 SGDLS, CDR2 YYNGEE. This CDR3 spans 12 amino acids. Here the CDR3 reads CAGSWGAGELFF. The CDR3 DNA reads TGTGCCGGCAGCTGGGGGGCCGGGGAGCTGTTTTTT. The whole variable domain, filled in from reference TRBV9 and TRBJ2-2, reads DSGVTQTPKHLITATGQRVTLRCSPRSGDLSVYWYQQSLDQGLQFLIQYYNGEERAKGNILERFSAQQFPDLHSELNLSSLELGDSALYFCAGSWGAGELFFGEGSRLTVL.

The CDR3 DNA reads as TGTGCCAGCAGCTTACCACAGGGATTAGTTAATTCACCCCTCCACTTT. It translates to CASSLPQGLVNSPLHF. This chain links TRBV7-2 with TRBJ1-6, with D perhaps TRBD1 (6 bases). V lost 2 bases and J lost 6, with 14 bases in between. The CDR3 consists of 16 residues. CDR1 and CDR2 (germline): SGHTA, FQGNSA.

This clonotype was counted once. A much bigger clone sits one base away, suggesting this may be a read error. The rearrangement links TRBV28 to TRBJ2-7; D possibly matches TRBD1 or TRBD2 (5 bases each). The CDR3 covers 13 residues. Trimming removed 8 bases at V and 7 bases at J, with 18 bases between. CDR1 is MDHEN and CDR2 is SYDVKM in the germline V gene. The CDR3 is CASGRWDLKEQYF. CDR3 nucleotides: TGTGCCAGCGGCCGTTGGGACCTCAAGGAGCAGTACTTC.

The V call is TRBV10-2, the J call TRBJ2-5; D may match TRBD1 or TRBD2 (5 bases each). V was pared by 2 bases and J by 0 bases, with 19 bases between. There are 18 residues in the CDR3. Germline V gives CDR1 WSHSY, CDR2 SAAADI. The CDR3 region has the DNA TGCGCCAGCAGTGAGCCCCTGTGGGGGTCCCTGAACCAAGAGACCCAGTACTTC. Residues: CASSEPLWGSLNQETQYF.

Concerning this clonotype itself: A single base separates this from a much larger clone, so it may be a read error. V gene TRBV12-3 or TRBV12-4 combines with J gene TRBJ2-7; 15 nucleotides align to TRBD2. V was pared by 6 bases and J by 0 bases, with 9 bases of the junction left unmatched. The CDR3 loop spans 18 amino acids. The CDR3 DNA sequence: TGTGCCAGCAGCACGGCCCGGACTAGCGGGAGGGTCTCCTACGAGCAGTACTTC. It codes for CASSTARTSGRVSYEQYF.

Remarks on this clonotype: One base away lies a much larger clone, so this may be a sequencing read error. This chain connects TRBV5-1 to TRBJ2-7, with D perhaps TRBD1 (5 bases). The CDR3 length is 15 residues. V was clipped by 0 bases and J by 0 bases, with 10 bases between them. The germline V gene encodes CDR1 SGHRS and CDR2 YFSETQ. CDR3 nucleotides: TGCGCCAGCAGCTTGGGACAGACGAGCTCCTACGAGCAGTACTTC. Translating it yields CASSLGQTSSYEQYF.

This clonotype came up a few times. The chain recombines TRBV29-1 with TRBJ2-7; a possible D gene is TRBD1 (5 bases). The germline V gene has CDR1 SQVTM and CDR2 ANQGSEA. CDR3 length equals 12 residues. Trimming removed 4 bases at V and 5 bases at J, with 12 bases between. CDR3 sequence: CSVAGRVNEQYF. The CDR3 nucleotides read TGCAGCGTTGCCGGCAGGGTTAACGAGCAGTACTTC.

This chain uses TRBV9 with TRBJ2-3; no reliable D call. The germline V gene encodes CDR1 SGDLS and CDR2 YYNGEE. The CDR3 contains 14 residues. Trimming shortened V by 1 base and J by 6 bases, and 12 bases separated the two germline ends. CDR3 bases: TGTGCCAGCAGCGTATACCCATCCGGGGATACGCAGTATTTT. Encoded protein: CASSVYPSGDTQYF.

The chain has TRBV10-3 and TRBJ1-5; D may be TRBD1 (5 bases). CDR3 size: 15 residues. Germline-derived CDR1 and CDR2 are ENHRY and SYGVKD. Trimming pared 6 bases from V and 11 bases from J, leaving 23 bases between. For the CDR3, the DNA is TGTGCCATCAGGGAGGGACTAGCGGGTGCAGAGACCCAGCATTTT. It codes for CAIREGLAGAETQHF.

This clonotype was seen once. The CDR3 sequence: CASSEGGQIQHF. DNA of the CDR3: TGTGCCAGCAGTGAAGGTGGGCAGATCCAGCATTTT. The V gene is TRBV2, the J gene TRBJ1-5, with D hard to call. V dropped 1 base and J dropped 12 bases, with 10 bases sitting between them. Germline-derived CDR1 and CDR2 are SNHLY and FYNNEI. The CDR3 spans 12 residues.

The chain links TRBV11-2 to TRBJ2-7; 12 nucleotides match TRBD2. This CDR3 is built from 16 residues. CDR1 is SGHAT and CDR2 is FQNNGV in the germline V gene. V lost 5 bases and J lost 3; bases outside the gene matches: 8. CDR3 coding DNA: TGTGCCAGCAGCAGGACTAGCGGGACAGACCTCTACGAGCAGTACTTC. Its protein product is CASSRTSGTDLYEQYF.

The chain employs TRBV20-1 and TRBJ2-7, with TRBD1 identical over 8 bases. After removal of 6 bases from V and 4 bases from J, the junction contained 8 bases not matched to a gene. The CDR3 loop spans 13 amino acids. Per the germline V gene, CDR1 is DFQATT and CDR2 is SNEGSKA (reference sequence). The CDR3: CSAEGRGLYEQYF. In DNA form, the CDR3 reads TGCAGTGCCGAAGGCAGGGGGCTATACGAGCAGTACTTC.

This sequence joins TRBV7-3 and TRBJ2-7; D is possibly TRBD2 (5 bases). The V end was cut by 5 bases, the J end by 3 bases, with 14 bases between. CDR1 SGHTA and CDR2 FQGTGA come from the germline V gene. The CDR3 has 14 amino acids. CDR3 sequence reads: CASSPGDGGYEQYF. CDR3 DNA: TGTGCCAGCAGCCCCGGGGATGGAGGCTACGAGCAGTACTTC.

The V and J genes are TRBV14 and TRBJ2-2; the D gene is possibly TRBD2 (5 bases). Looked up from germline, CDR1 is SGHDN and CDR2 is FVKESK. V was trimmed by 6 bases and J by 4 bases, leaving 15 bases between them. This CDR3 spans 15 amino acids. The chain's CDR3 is CASSLSGGPTGELFF. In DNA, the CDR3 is TGTGCCAGCAGTTTATCGGGCGGGCCCACCGGGGAGCTGTTTTTT.

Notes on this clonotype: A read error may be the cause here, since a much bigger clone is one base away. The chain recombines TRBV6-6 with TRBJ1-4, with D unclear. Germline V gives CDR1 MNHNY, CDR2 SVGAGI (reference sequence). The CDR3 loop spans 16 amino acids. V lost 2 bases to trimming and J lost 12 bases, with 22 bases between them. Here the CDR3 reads CASSYAATGFGEELFF. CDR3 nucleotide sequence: TGTGCCAGCAGTTACGCGGCAACGGGCTTCGGAGAAGAACTGTTTTTT.